This TCR beta chain was captured by sequencing in a study of shared clonotypes between healthy human individuals. Under the authors' procedure: ImmunoSEQ yielded junction-only sequences lacking quality scores, so filtering differed. Clones were sequenced by immunoSEQ multiplex PCR, and TCRdb holds only the in-frame ones, with some missing. V and J calls and clone size are given by that table; D and trimming were obtained from the DNA. Of approximately 320,000 clones in the sample, about 74% were seen once. V dropped 7 bases and J dropped 2; count of bases not matched to a gene: 7. This CDR3 is built from 16 residues. Germline V CDR1 and CDR2: MNHNY, SVGAGI (reference sequence).

The source of this sequence is a man aged 25-45 years in good health. Sequenced: memory CD4+ T cells sorted from blood. The subset denotes: CD45RA-negative fraction. The chain employs TRBV6-6 and TRBJ2-2; 10 nucleotides match TRBD1. The chain's CDR3 is CASIKRQGANTGELFF. The CDR3 DNA is TGTGCCAGCATCAAACGACAGGGGGCAAACACCGGGGAGCTGTTTTTT.